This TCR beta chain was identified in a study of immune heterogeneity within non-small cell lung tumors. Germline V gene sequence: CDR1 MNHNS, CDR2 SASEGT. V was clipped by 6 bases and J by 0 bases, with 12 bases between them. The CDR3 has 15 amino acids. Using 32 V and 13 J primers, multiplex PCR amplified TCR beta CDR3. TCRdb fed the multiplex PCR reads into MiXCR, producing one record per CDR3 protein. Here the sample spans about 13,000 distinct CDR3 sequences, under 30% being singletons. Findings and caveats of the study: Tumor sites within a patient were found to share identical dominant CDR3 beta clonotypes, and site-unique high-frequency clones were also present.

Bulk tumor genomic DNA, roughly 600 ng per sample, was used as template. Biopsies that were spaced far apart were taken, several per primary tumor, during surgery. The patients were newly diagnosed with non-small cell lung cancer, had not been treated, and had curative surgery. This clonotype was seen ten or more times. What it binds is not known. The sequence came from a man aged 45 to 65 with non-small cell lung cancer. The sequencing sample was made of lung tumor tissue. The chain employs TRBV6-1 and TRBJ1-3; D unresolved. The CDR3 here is CASRVGRSSGNTIYF. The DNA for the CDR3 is TGTGCCAGCAGGGTGGGCAGGAGCTCTGGAAACACCATATATTTT.